This T cell receptor (beta chain) is drawn from a study of beta chain features in type 1 diabetes. The study's findings and limits: A cDNA-based sequencing approach could over-represent cells with high TCR expression.

The entirety of the isolated RNA underwent reverse transcription, so expressed TCRB transcripts were sequenced. Only in-frame clones appear in the TCRdb table, and some are missing; sequencing was by immunoSEQ multiplex PCR. The data contain 150,000 or so clones, nearly 9.5% of them singletons. This clone came up many times. The target antigen is unknown. One junction end does not reproduce the germline sequence, and a read error may be involved. The CDR3 loop spans 15 amino acids. CDR1 and CDR2 (germline): SEHNR, FQNEAQ (reference sequence). The clonotype comes from a man aged 18 to 35 in good health. V gene TRBV7-9 combines with J gene TRBJ2-7, with 10 bases aligning to TRBD2. What was sequenced was central memory CD4+ T cells from blood. CDR3: CASSLPSGGAGEWVF. CDR3 coding DNA: TGTGCCAGCAGCTTACCTAGCGGGGGTGCTGGCGAGTGGGTCTTC.